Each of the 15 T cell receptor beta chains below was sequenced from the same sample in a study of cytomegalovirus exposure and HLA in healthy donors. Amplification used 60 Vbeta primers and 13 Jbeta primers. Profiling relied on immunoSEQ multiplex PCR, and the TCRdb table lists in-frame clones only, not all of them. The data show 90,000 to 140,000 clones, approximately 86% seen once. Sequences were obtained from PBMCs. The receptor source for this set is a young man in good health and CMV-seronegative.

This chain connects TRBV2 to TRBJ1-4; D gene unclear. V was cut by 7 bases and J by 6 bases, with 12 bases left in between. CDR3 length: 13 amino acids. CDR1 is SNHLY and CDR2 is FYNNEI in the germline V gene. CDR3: CASIFAGDEKLFF. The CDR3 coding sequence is TGTGCCAGCATCTTCGCCGGAGATGAAAAACTGTTTTTT.

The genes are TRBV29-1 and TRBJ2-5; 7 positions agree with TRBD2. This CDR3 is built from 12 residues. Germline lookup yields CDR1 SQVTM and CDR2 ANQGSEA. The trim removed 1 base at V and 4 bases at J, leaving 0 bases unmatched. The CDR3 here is CSVEAGGETQYF. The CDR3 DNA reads TGCAGCGTTGAAGCGGGAGGAGAGACCCAGTACTTC.

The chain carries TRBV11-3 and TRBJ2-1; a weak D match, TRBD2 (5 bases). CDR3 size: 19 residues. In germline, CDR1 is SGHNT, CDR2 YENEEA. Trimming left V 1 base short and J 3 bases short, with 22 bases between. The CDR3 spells CASSLGVAGSQPYYNEQFF. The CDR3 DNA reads TGTGCCAGCAGCTTAGGAGTCGCGGGCTCCCAACCTTACTACAATGAGCAGTTCTTC.

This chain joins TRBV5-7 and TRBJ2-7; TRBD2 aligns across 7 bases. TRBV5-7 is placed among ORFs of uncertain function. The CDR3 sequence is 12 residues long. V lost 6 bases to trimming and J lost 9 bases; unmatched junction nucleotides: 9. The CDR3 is CASTRTRGVQYF. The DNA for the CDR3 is TGTGCCAGCACCCGGACTAGAGGAGTGCAGTACTTC.

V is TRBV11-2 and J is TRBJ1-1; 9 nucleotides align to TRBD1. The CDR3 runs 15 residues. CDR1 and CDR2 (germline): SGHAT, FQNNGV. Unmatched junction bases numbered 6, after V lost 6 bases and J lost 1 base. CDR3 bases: TGTGCCAGCAGATGGACAGGGGTCGGGAACACTGAAGCTTTCTTT. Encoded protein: CASRWTGVGNTEAFF.

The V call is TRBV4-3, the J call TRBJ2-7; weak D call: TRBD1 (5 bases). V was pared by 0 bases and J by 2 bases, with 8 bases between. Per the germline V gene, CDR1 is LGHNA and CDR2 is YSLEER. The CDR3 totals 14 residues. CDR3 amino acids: CASSQEQAPYEQYF. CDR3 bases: TGCGCCAGCAGCCAAGAACAGGCTCCCTACGAGCAGTACTTC.

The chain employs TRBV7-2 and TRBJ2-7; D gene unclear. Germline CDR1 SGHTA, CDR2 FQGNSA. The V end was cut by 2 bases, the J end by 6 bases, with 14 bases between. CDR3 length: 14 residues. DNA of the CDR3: TGTGCCAGCAGCTTAAAAGAAGGTCTAGGCGAGCAGTACTTC. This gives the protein CASSLKEGLGEQYF.

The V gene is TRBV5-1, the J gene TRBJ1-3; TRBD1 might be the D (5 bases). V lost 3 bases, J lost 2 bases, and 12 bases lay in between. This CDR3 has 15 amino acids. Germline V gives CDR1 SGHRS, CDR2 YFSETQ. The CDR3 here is CASSSTGQPGNTIYF. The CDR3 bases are TGCGCCAGCAGCTCCACAGGTCAACCTGGAAACACCATATATTTT.

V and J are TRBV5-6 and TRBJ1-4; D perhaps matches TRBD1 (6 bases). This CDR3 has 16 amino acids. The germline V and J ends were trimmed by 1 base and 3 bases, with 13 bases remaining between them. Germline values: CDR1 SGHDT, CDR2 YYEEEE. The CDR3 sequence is CASSLTWTEPNEKLFF. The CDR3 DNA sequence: TGTGCCAGCAGCTTGACCTGGACAGAACCTAATGAAAAACTGTTTTTT.

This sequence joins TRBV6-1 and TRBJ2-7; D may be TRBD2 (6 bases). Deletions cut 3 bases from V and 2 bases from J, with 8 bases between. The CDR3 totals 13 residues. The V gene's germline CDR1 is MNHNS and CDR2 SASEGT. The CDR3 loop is CASSEGRTYEQYF. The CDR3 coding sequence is TGTGCCAGCAGTGAGGGGAGGACCTACGAGCAGTACTTC.

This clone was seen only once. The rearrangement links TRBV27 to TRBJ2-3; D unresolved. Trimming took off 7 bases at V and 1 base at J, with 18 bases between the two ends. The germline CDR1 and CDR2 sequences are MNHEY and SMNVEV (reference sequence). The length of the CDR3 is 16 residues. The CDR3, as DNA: TGTGCCAGCAAACCTCACGCGGATCGGGGCACAGATACGCAGTATTTT. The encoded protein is CASKPHADRGTDTQYF.

The CDR3 sequence is CASSLTGQGALQIRGYTF. Written as DNA, the CDR3 is TGTGCCAGCAGTTTAACAGGACAGGGGGCGCTTCAAATACGAGGCTACACCTTC. The chain joins TRBV27 to TRBJ1-2; 11 bases map to TRBD1. Germline CDR1 MNHEY, CDR2 SMNVEV (reference sequence). The junction had 16 bases not matched to a gene; V was cut back by 2 bases and J by 8 bases. The CDR3 extends over 18 amino acids.

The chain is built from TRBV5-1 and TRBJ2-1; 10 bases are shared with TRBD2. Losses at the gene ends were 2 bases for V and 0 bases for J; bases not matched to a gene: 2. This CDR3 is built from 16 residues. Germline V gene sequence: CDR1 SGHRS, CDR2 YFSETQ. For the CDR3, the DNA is TGCGCCAGCAGCTTTATAGCGGGAGGCTCCTACAATGAGCAGTTCTTC. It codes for CASSFIAGGSYNEQFF. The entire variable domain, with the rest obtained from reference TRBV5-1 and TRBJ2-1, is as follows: KAGVTQTPRYLIKTRGQQVTLSCSPISGHRSVSWYQQTPGQGLQFLFEYFSETQRNKGNFPGRFSGRQFSNSRSEMNVSTLELGDSALYLCASSFIAGGSYNEQFFGPGTRLTVL.

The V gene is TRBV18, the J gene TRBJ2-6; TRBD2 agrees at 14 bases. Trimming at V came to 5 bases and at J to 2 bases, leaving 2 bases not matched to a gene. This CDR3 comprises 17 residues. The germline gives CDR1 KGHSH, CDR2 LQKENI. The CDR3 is CASSAGLAGAGANVLTF. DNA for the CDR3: TGTGCCAGCTCAGCGGGACTAGCGGGAGCTGGGGCCAACGTCCTGACTTTC.

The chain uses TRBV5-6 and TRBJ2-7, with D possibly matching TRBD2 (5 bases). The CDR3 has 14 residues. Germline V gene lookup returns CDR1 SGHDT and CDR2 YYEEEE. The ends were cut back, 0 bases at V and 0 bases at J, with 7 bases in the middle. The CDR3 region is CASSLVRVSYEQYF. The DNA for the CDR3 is TGTGCCAGCAGCTTGGTGCGGGTCTCCTACGAGCAGTACTTC. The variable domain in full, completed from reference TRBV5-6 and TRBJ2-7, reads DAGVTQSPTHLIKTRGQQVTLRCSPKSGHDTVSWYQQALGQGPQFIFQYYEEEERQRGNFPDRFSGHQFPNYSSELNVNALLLGDSALYLCASSLVRVSYEQYFGPGTRLTVT.